This T cell receptor (beta chain) was documented in a study of tumor and adjacent non-tumor tissue in lung cancer. TCRbeta libraries were built with three rounds of nested PCR, modified from ARM-PCR. TCRdb reprocessed the multiplex PCR reads with MiXCR, giving one entry per CDR3 protein. The sample contains approximately 79,000 distinct CDR3 sequences, 61% of which appear only once. Concerning this clonotype itself: The junction departs from germline at one end; a sequencing error may be responsible.

RNA was extracted from bulk tissue without any cell sorting. Germline assignment: CDR1 MNHNS and CDR2 SASEGT. CDR3 length equals 16 residues. V is TRBV6-1 and J is TRBJ2-6, with a possible D match to TRBD1 (6 bases). The clonotype originates from an older man with non-small cell lung cancer. Sequencing was carried out using lung tumor tissue. DNA for the CDR3: TGTGCCAGCAATGCCAAGGACAGCTCTGGGGCCAACGTCCTAACTTTC. Its protein is CASNAKDSSGANVLTF.